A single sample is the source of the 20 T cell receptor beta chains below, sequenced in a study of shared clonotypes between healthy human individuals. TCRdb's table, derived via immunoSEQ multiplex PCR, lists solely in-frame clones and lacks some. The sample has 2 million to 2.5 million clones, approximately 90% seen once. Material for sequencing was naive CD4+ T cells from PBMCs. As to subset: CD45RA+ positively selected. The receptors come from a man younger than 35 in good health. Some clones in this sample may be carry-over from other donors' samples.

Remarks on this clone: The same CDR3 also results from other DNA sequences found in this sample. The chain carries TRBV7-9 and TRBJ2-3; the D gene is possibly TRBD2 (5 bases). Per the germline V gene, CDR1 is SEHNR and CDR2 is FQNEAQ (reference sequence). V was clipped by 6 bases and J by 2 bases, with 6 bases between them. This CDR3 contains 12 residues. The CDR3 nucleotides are TGTGCCAGCAGTCGGGACACAGATACGCAGTATTTT. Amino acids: CASSRDTDTQYF. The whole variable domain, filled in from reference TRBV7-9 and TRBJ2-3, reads DTGVSQNPRHKITKRGQNVTFRCDPISEHNRLYWYRQTLGQGPEFLTYFQNEAQLEKSRLLSDRFSAERPKGSFSTLEIQRTEQGDSAMYLCASSRDTDTQYFGPGTRLTVL.

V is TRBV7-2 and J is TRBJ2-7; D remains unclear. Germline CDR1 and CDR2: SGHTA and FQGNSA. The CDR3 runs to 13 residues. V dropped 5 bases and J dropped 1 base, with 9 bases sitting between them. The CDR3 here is CASSAHNSYEQYF. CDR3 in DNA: TGTGCCAGCAGCGCACATAATTCCTACGAGCAGTACTTC.

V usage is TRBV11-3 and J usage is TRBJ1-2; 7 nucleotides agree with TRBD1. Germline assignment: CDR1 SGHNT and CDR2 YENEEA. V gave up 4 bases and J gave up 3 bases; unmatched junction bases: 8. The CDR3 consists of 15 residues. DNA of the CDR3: TGTGCCAGCAGCTCCCGGACAGGTCTGGACTATGGCTACACCTTC. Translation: CASSSRTGLDYGYTF.

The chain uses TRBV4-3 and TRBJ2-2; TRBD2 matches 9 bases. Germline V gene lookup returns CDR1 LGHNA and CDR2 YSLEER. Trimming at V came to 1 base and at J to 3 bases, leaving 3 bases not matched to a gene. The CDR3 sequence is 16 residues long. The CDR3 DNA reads TGCGCCAGCAGCCAAGGCAGCGGGAGGTACACCGGGGAGCTGTTTTTT. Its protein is CASSQGSGRYTGELFF.

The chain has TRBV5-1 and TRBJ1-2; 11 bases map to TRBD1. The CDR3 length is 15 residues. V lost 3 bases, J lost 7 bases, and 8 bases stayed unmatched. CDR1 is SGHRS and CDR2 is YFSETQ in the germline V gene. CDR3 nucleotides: TGCGCCAGCAGCTACATAGACGGGACAGGGGGTGGCTACACCTTC. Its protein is CASSYIDGTGGGYTF.

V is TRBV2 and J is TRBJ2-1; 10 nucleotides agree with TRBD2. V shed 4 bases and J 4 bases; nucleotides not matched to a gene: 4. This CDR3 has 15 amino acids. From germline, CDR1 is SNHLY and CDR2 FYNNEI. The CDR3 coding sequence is TGTGCCAGCAGTGGGCTAGCGGGAGCTTACAATGAGCAGTTCTTC. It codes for CASSGLAGAYNEQFF.

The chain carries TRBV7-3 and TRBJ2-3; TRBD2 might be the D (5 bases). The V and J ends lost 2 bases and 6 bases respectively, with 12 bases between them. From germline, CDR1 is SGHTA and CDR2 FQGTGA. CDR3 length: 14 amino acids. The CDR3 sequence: CASSLEGFGDTQYF. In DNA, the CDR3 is TGTGCCAGCAGCTTAGAGGGTTTCGGGGATACGCAGTATTTT.

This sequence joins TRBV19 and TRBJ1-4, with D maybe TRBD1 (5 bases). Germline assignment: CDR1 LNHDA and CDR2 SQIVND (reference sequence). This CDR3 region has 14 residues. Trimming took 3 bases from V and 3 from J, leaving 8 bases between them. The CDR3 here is CASSMGLANEKLFF. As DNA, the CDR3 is TGTGCCAGTAGTATGGGGCTCGCTAATGAAAAACTGTTTTTT.

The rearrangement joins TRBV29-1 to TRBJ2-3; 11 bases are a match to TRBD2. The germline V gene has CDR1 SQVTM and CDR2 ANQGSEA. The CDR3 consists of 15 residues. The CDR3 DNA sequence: TGCAGTGTTCACGTAGGACTAGCGGGTGCTGATACGCAGTATTTT. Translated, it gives CSVHVGLAGADTQYF.

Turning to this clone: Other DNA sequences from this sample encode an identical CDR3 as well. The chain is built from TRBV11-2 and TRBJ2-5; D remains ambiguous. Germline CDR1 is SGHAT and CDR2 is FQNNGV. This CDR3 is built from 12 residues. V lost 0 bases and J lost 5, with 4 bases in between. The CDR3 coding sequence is TGTGCCAGCAGCTTAGACCGGGAGACCCAGTACTTC. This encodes CASSLDRETQYF.

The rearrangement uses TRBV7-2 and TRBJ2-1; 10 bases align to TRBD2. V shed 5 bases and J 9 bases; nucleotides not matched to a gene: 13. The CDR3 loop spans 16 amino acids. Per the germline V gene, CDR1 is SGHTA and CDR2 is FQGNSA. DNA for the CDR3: TGTGCCAGCAGCCCCCAATTCCTAGCGGGAGTGGGTGAGCAGTTCTTC. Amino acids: CASSPQFLAGVGEQFF. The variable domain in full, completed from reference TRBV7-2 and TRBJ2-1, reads GAGVSQSPSNKVTEKGKDVELRCDPISGHTALYWYRQSLGQGLEFLIYFQGNSAPDKSGLPSDRFSAERTGGSVSTLTIQRTQQEDSAVYLCASSPQFLAGVGEQFFGPGTRLTVL.

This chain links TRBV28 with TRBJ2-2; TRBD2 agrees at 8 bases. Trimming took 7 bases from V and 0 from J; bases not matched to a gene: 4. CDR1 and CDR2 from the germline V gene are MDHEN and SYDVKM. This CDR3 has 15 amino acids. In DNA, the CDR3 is TGTGCCAGCACCGGGGGGGGGACGAACACCGGGGAGCTGTTTTTT. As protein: CASTGGGTNTGELFF.

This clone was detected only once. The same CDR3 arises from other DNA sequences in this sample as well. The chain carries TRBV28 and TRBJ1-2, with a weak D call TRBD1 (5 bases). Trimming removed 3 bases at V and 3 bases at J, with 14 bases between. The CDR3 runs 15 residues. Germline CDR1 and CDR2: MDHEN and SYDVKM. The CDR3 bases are TGTGCCAGCAGTTTGGGCCCGGGAGGGGACTATGGCTACACCTTC. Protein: CASSLGPGGDYGYTF.

The CDR3 spells CASSLNNGLAGGKTQYF. In DNA form, the CDR3 reads TGTGCCAGCAGCTTAAACAACGGACTAGCGGGAGGAAAGACCCAGTACTTC. This chain uses TRBV7-3 with TRBJ2-5; 14 nucleotides match TRBD2. Unmatched junction bases numbered 7, after V lost 1 base and J lost 6 bases. Germline-derived CDR1 and CDR2 are SGHTA and FQGTGA. CDR3 length: 17 amino acids.

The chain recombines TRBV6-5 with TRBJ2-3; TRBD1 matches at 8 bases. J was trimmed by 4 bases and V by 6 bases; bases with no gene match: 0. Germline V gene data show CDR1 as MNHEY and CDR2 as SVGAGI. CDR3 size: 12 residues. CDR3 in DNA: TGTGCCAGCAGGACAGGGGCAGATACGCAGTATTTT. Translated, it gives CASRTGADTQYF.

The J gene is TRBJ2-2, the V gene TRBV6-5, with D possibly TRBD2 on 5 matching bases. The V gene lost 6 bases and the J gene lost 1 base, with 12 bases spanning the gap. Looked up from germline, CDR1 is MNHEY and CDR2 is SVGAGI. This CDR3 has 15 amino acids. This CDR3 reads CASSPRGLNTGELFF. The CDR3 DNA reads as TGTGCCAGCAGCCCCCGGGGTCTGAACACCGGGGAGCTGTTTTTT.

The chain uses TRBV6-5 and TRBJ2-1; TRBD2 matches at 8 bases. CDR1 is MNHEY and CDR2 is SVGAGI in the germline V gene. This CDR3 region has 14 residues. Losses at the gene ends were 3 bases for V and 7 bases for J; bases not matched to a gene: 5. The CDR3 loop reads CASSYSTSVNEQFF. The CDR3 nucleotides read TGTGCCAGCAGTTATTCGACTAGCGTAAATGAGCAGTTCTTC.

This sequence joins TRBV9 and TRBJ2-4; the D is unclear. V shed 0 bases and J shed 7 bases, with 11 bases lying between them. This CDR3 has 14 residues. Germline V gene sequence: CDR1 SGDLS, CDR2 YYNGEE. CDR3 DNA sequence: TGTGCCAGCAGCGTAGGTATAGGGCTGAACATTCAGTACTTC. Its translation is CASSVGIGLNIQYF.

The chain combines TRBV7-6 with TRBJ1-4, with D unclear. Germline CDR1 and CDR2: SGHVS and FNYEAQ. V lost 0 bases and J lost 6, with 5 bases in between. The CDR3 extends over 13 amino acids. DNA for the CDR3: TGTGCCAGCAGCTTAGCGTTCGATGAAAAACTGTTTTTT. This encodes CASSLAFDEKLFF.

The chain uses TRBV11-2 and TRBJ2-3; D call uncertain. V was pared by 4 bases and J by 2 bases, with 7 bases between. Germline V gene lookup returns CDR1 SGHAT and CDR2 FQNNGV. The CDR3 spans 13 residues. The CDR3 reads CASSSSHTDTQYF. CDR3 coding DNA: TGTGCCAGCAGCTCATCCCACACAGATACGCAGTATTTT. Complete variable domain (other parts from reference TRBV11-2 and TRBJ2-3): EAGVAQSPRYKIIEKRQSVAFWCNPISGHATLYWYQQILGQGPKLLIQFQNNGVVDDSQLPKDRFSAERLKGVDSTLKIQPAKLEDSAVYLCASSSSHTDTQYFGPGTRLTVL.